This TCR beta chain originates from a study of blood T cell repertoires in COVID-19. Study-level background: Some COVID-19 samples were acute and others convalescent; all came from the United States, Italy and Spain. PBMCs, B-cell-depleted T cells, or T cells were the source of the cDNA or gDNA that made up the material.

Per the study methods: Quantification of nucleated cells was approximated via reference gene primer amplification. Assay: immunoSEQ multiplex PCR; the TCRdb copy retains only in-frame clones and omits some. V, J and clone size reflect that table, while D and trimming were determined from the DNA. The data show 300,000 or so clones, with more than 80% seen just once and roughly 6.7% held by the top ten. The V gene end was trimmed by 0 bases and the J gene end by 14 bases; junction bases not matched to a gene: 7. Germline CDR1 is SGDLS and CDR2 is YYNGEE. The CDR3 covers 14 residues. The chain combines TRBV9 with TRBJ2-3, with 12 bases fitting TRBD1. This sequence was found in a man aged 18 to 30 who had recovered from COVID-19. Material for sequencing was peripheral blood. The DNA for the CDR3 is TGTGCCAGCAGCGTAGGGGACAGGGGGCTTCGACGGTATTTT. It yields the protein CASSVGDRGLRRYF.